This T cell receptor beta chain originates from a study of control samples from healthy donors and cancer patients. Sequenced by immunoSEQ multiplex PCR; TCRdb stores in-frame clones only, minus some. In the table there are fewer than 200,000 clones, just under 95% of which are singletons. The CDR3 totals 13 residues. V lost 4 bases to trimming and J lost 7 bases; unmatched junction nucleotides: 4. The sequence came from a woman in her sixties in good health. Input material: blood. The chain recombines TRBV12-3 or TRBV12-4 with TRBJ1-2; TRBD1 aligns across 9 bases. The CDR3 protein is CASSWTGESGYTF. The CDR3 DNA reads as TGTGCCAGCAGTTGGACAGGGGAGTCTGGCTACACCTTC.